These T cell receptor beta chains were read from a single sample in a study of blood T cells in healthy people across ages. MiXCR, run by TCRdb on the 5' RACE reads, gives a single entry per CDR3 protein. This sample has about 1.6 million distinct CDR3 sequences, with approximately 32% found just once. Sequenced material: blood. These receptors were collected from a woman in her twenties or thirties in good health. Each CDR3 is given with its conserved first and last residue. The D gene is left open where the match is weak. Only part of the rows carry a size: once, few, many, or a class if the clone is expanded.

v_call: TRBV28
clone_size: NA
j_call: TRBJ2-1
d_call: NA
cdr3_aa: CASKLAAGAYNEQFF
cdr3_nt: TGTGCCAGCAAATTGGCGGCGGGCGCCTACAATGAGCAGTTCTTC

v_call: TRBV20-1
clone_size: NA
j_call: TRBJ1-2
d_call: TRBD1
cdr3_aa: CSARAGRQGYGYTF
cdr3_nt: TGCAGTGCTAGAGCAGGTCGACAGGGCTATGGCTACACCTTC

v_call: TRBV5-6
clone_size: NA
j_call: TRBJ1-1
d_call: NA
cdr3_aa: CASSPTVGLDTEAFF
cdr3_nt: TGTGCCAGCAGCCCTACAGTAGGGTTAGACACTGAAGCTTTCTTT

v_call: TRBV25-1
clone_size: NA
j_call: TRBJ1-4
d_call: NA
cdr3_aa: CASSGDRALVATNEKLFF
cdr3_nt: TGTGCCAGCAGTGGAGACAGAGCATTGGTCGCAACTAATGAAAAACTGTTTTTT

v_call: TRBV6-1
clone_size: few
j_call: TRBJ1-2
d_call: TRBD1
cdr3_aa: CASTQDRAYNYGYTF
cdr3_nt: TGTGCCAGCACCCAGGACAGGGCGTATAACTATGGCTACACCTTC

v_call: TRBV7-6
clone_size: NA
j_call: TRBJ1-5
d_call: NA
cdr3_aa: CASSFDVSQPQHF
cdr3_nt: TGTGCCAGCAGCTTCGACGTATCTCAGCCCCAGCATTTT

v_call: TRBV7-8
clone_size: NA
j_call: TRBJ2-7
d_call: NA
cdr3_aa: CASRPGHGSNEQYF
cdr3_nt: TGTGCCAGTCGGCCGGGGCACGGTTCGAATGAGCAGTACTTC

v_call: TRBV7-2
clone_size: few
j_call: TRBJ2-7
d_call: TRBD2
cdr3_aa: CASSLRGGSPTEYYEQYF
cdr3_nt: TGTGCCAGCAGCTTACGGGGGGGGTCCCCTACTGAATACTACGAGCAGTACTTC

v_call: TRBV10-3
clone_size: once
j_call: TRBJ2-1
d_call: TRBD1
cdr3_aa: CAISPRQGIDEQFF
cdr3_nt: TGTGCCATCAGTCCCCGACAGGGGATCGATGAGCAGTTCTTC

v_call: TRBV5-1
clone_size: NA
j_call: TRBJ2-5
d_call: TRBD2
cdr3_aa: CASTLTSLETQYF
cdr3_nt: TGCGCCAGCACATTGACTAGCCTAGAGACCCAGTACTTC

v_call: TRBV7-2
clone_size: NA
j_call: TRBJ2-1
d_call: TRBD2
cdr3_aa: CASSHVAGGVYNEQFF
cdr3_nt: TGTGCCAGCAGCCACGTAGCGGGAGGGGTCTACAATGAGCAGTTCTTC

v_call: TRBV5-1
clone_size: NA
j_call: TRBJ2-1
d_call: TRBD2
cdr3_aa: CASSPERVTSPHEQFF
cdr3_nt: TGCGCCAGCAGCCCCGAACGTGTGACTAGCCCCCATGAGCAGTTCTTC

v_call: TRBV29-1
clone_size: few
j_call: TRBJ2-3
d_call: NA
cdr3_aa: CSGMDSADTQYF
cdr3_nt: TGCAGCGGGATGGACAGTGCAGATACGCAGTATTTT

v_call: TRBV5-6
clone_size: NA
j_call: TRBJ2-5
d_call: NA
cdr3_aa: CASSWSDMGETQYF
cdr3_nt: TGTGCCAGCAGCTGGAGTGACATGGGAGAGACCCAGTACTTC

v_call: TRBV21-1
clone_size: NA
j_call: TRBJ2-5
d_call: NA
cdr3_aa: CASSRDYQYF
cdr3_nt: TGTGCCAGCAGCCGGGACTACCAGTACTTC

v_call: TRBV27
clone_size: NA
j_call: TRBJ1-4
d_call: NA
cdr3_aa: CASSPGAYGGKLFF
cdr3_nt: TGTGCCAGCAGTCCCGGAGCCTATGGGGGAAAACTGTTTTTT

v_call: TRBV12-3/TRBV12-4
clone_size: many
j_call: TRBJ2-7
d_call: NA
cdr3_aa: CASSLTGSAYEQYF
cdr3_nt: TGTGCCAGCAGTTTAACAGGAAGTGCATACGAGCAGTACTTC

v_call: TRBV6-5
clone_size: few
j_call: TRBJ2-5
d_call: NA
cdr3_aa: CASSTPREMSQYF
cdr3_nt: TGTGCCAGCAGTACCCCAAGGGAAATGTCCCAGTACTTC

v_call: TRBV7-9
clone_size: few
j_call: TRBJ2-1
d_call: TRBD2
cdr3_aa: CASSHGLAGNGYNEQFF
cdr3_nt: TGTGCCAGCAGCCACGGACTAGCGGGAAACGGCTACAATGAGCAGTTCTTC

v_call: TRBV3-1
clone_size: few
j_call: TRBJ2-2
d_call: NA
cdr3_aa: CASSQSVGSGELFF
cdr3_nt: TGTGCCAGCAGCCAATCCGTTGGAAGCGGGGAGCTGTTTTTT

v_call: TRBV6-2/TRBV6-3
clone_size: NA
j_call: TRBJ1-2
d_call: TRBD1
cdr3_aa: CASSPRGQSYGYTF
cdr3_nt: TGTGCCAGCAGTCCCCGGGGACAGAGCTATGGCTACACCTTC

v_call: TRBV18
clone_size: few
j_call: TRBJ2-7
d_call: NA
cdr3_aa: CASSPRDSATYEQYF
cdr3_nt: TGTGCCAGCTCACCCCGGGACTCCGCCACCTACGAGCAGTACTTC

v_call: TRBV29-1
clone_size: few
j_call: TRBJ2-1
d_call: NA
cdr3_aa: CSVDRSSYNEQFF
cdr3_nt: TGCAGCGTTGATCGGTCGTCCTACAATGAGCAGTTCTTC

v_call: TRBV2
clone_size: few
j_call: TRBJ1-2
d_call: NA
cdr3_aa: CASSSSHGGGYTF
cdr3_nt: TGTGCCAGCAGTTCCAGTCATGGGGGCGGCTACACCTTC

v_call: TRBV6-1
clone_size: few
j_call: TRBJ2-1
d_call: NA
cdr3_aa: CASSGLVGGASNEQFF
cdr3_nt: TGTGCCAGCAGCGGTTTAGTGGGGGGCGCTTCTAATGAGCAGTTCTTC

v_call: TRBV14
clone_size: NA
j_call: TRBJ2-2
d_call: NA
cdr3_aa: CASSQEATGELFF
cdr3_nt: TGTGCCAGCAGCCAAGAAGCCACCGGGGAGCTGTTTTTT

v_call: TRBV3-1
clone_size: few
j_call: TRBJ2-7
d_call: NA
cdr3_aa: CASSQVSRGEQYF
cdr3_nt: TGTGCCAGCAGCCAAGTTAGCCGGGGGGAGCAGTACTTC

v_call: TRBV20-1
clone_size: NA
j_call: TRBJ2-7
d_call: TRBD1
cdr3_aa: CSASPSGTGAYEQYF
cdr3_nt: TGCAGTGCTAGCCCCTCCGGGACAGGGGCCTACGAGCAGTACTTC